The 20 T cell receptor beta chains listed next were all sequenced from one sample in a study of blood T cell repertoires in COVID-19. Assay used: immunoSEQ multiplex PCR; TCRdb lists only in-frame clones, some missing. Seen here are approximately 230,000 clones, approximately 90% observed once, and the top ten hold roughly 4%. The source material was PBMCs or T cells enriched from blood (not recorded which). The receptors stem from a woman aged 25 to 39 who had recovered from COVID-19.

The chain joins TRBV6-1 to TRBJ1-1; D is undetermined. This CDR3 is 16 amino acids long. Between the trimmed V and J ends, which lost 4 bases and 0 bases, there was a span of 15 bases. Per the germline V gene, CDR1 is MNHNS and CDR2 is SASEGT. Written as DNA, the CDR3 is TGTGCCAGCAGTGCCGGGATGGGAGGGTTGAACACTGAAGCTTTCTTT. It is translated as CASSAGMGGLNTEAFF.

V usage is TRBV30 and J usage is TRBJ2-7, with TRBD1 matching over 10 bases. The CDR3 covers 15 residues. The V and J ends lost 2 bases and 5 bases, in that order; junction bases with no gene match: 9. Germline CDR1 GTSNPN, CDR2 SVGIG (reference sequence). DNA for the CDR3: TGTGCCTGGAGTCGTAGGGGGACAGGGGACGACGAGCAGTACTTC. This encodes CAWSRRGTGDDEQYF.

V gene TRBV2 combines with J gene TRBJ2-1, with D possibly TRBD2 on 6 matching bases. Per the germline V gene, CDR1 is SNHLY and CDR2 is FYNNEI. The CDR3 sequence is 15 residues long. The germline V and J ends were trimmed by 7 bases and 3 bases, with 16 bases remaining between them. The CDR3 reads CASNRNHGSYNEQFF. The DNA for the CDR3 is TGTGCCAGCAACCGCAACCACGGGAGCTACAATGAGCAGTTCTTC.

CDR3 in DNA: TGTGCCAGCAGTTTATCCCCCGGCGGTCCCACTGGAAACACCATATATTTT. Its protein is CASSLSPGGPTGNTIYF. The V call is TRBV28, the J call TRBJ1-3, with unresolved D. The CDR3 loop spans 17 amino acids. V was cut by 1 base and J by 2 bases, with 15 bases left in between. Germline loops: CDR1 MDHEN, CDR2 SYDVKM.

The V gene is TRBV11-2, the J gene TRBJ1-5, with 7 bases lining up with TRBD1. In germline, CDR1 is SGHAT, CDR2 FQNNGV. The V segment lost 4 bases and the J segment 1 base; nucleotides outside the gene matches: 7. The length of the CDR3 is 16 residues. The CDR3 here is CASSSAGGASNQPQHF. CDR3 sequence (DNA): TGTGCCAGCAGCTCGGCAGGGGGAGCGAGCAATCAGCCCCAGCATTTT. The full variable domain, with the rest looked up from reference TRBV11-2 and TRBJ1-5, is EAGVAQSPRYKIIEKRQSVAFWCNPISGHATLYWYQQILGQGPKLLIQFQNNGVVDDSQLPKDRFSAERLKGVDSTLKIQPAKLEDSAVYLCASSSAGGASNQPQHFGDGTRLSIL.

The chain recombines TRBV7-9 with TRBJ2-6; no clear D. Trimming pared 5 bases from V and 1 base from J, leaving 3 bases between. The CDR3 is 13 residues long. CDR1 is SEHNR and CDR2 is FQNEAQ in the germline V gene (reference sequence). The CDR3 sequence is CASSPSGANVLTF. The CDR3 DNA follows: TGTGCCAGCAGCCCATCTGGGGCCAACGTCCTGACTTTC.

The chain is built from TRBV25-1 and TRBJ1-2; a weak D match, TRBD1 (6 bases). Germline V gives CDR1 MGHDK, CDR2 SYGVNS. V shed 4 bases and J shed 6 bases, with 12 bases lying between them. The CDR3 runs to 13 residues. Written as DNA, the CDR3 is TGTGCCAGCAGTGCCGGGGGGCGTAATGGCTACACCTTC. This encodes CASSAGGRNGYTF.

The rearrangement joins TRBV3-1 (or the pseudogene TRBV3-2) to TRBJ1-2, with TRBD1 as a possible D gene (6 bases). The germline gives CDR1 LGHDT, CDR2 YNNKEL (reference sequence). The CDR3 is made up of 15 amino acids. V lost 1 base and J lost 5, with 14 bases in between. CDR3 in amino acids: CASSQGTVLLYGYTF. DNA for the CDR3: TGTGCCAGCAGCCAAGGGACAGTCCTATTATATGGCTACACCTTC.

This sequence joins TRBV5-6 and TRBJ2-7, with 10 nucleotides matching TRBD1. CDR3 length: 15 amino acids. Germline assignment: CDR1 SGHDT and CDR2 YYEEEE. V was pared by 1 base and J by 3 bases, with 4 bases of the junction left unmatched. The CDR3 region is CASSLIGQGDYEQYF. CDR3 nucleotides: TGTGCCAGCAGCTTGATCGGACAGGGGGACTACGAGCAGTACTTC. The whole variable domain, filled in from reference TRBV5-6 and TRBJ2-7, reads DAGVTQSPTHLIKTRGQQVTLRCSPKSGHDTVSWYQQALGQGPQFIFQYYEEEERQRGNFPDRFSGHQFPNYSSELNVNALLLGDSALYLCASSLIGQGDYEQYFGPGTRLTVT.

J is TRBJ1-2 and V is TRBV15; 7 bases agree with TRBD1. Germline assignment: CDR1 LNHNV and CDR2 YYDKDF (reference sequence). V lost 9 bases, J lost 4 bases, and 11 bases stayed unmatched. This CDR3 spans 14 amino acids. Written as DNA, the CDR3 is TGTGCCACACAAGACAGGGCCAGGAGCTATGGCTACACCTTC. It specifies CATQDRARSYGYTF.

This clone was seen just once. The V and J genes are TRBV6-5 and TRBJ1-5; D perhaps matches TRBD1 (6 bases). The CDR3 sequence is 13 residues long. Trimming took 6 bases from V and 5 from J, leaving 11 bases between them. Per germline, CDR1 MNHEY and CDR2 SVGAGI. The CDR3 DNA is TGTGCCAGCAGGAGACAGGATTATCAGCCCCAGCATTTT. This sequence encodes CASRRQDYQPQHF.

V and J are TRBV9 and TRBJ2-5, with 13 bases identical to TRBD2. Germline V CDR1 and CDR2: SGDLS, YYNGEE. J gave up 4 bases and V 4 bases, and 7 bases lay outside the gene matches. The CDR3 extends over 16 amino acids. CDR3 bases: TGTGCCAGCAGCCCCAGACTAGCGGGAGGAGGAGAGACCCAGTACTTC. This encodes CASSPRLAGGGETQYF.

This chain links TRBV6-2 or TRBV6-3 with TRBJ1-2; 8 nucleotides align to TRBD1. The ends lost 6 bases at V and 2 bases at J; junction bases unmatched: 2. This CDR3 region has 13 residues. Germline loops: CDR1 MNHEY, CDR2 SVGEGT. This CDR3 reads CASSWDRNYGYTF. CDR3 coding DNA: TGTGCCAGCAGCTGGGACAGGAACTATGGCTACACCTTC.

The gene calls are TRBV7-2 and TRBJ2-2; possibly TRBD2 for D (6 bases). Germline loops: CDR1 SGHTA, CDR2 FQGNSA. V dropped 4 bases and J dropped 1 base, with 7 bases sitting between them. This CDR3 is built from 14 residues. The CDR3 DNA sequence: TGTGCCAGCAGCTGGGACTGGAACACCGGGGAGCTGTTTTTT. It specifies CASSWDWNTGELFF.

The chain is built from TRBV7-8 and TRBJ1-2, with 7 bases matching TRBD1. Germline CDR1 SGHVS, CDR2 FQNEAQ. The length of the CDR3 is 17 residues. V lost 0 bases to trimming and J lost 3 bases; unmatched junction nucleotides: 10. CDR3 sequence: CASSLAPRDSGHYGYTF. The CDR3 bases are TGTGCCAGCAGCTTAGCCCCCCGGGACAGCGGTCACTATGGCTACACCTTC.

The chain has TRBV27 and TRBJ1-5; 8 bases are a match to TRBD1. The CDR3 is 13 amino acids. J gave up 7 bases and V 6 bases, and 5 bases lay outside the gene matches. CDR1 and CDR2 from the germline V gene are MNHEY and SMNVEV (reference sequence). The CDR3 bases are TGTGCCAGCAGCCACAGGGGGGGACAGCCCCAGCATTTT. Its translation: CASSHRGGQPQHF.

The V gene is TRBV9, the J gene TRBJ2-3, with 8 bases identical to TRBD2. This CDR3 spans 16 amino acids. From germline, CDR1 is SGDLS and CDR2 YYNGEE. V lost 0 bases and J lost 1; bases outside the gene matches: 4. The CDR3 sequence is CASSVDAGGGTDTQYF. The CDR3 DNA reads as TGTGCCAGCAGCGTAGACGCGGGAGGAGGCACAGATACGCAGTATTTT.

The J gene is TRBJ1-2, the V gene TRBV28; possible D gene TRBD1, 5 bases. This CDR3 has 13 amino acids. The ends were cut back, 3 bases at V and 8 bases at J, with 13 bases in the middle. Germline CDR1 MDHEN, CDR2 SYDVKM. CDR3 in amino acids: CASSFGPGQGYTF. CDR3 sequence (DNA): TGTGCCAGCAGTTTCGGTCCAGGGCAAGGCTACACCTTC.

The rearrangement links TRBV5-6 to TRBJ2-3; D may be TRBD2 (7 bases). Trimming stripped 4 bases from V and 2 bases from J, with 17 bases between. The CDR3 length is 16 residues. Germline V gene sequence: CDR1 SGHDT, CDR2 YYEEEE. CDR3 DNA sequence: TGTGCCAGCAGCCCGATTGGTGGGGGGGCCACAGATACGCAGTATTTT. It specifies CASSPIGGGATDTQYF.

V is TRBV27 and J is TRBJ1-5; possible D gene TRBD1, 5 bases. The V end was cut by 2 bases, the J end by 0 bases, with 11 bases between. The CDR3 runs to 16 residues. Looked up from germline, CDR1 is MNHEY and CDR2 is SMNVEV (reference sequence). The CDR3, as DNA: TGTGCCAGCAGTTTAGGGGGGAGCGCTAGCAATCAGCCCCAGCATTTT. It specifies CASSLGGSASNQPQHF.